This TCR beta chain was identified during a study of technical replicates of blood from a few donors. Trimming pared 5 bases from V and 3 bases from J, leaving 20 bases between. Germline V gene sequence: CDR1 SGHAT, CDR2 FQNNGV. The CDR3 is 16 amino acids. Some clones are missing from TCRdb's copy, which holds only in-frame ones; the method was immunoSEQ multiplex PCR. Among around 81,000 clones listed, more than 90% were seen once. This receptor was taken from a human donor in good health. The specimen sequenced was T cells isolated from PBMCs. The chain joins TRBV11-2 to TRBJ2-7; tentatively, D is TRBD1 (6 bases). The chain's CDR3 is CASSPIGDRSSYEQYF. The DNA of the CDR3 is TGTGCCAGCAGCCCTATCGGAGACAGGTCAAGCTACGAGCAGTACTTC.